Below, one TCR beta chain is given with its context. TCRdb keeps only in-frame clones here, not all; method: immunoSEQ multiplex PCR. The table records around 49,000 clones, around 80% of them present only once. The sample originates from a study of PD-L1 blockade in urothelial cancer. Time point of the sample: peripheral blood 6 weeks after treatment start. The CDR3 contains 12 residues. V lost 3 bases and J 3 bases, leaving 6 bases between the germline ends. Germline-derived CDR1 and CDR2 are MDHEN and SYDVKM. Here the sequenced sample was PBMCs, taken around atezolizumab (anti-PD-L1) treatment. The TCR sequence derives from a man aged 55 to 69 with urothelial cancer. The rearrangement uses TRBV28 and TRBJ2-7; D gene uncertain. The chain's CDR3 is CASSLGSYEQYF. The CDR3 DNA follows: TGTGCCAGCAGTTTGGGCAGCTACGAGCAGTACTTC.